The clone carrying this TCR beta chain was counted between two and nine times. Its antigen remains unknown. For the second PCR, which ran for roughly 6 to 12 cycles, a sample-barcoded 5' primer and a J-beta primer mix were used. TCRdb analysed the 5' RACE reads with MiXCR anew, one entry per CDR3 protein. The sample lists roughly 1.7 million distinct CDR3 sequences, about 35% occurring once. CDR3 length: 14 amino acids. Trimming pared 3 bases from V and 7 bases from J, leaving 15 bases between. This sample was included in a study of blood T cells in healthy people across ages. Study observations and caveats: Estimates based on one million T cells were treated as lower bounds. It was found that TCR beta diversity correlated strongly with the percentage of naive T cells.

The sample consisted of blood. The sequence derives from a woman between 25 and 40 years old in good health. The chain recombines TRBV12-3 or TRBV12-4 with TRBJ2-5, with D tentatively TRBD2 (5 bases). Here the CDR3 DNA reads TGTGCCAGCAGTTTGGATCAGCGGTTGGGGACCCAGTACTTC. As protein: CASSLDQRLGTQYF.